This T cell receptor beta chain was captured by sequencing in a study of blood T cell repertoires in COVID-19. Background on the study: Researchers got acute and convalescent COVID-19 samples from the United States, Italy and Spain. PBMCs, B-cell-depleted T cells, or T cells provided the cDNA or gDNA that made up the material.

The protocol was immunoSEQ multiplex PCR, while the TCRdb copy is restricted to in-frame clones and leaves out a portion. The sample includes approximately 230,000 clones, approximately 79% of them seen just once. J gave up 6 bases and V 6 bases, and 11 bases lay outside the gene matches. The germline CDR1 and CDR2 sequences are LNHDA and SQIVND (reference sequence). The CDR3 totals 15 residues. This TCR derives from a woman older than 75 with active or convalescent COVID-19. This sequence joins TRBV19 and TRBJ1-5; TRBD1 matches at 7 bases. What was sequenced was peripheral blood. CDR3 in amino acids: CASSDHGQGGQPQHF. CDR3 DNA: TGTGCCAGTAGCGACCACGGGCAGGGGGGTCAGCCCCAGCATTTT.